This passage covers 7 T cell receptor beta chains from one sample sequenced in a study of T-cell memory formation after mild COVID-19. TCRdb itself ran the 5' RACE reads through MiXCR, one entry per CDR3 protein. Of 140,000 or so distinct CDR3 sequences in the sample, more than 13% were seen once. Material for sequencing was PBMCs or a T cell subset sorted from them (not recorded which). All receptors come from an adult woman who had mild COVID-19 (a few samples of this study predate the infection). Cell type and time point are not known.

This clonotype has only a few counts. The rearrangement joins TRBV9 to TRBJ2-1, with no clear D. V was cut by 0 bases and J by 2 bases, with 15 bases left in between. CDR1 and CDR2 (germline): SGDLS, YYNGEE. CDR3 length equals 17 residues. CDR3 DNA: TGTGCCAGCAGCGTAGACGTAGGGATCGTCCCCTACAATGAGCAGTTCTTC. This codes for CASSVDVGIVPYNEQFF.

The genes are TRBV5-1 and TRBJ1-2; D possibly corresponds to TRBD1 (5 bases). Trimming shortened V by 1 base and J by 5 bases, and 12 bases separated the two germline ends. The CDR3 length is 14 residues. Germline V gene data show CDR1 as SGHRS and CDR2 as YFSETQ. The CDR3 region is CASSLLRARYGYTF. The CDR3 DNA is TGCGCCAGCAGCTTGCTCAGGGCGCGGTATGGCTACACCTTC.

The chain combines TRBV7-9 with TRBJ2-3, with 13 positions matching TRBD2. CDR1 and CDR2 (germline): SEHNR, FQNEAQ (reference sequence). Trimming took 4 bases from V and 1 from J; bases not matched to a gene: 5. The CDR3 consists of 17 residues. The CDR3 sequence: CASSSRTSGRRTDTQYF. The CDR3 DNA reads TGTGCCAGCAGCTCCCGGACTAGCGGGAGACGCACAGATACGCAGTATTTT.

Ten or more counts support this clonotype. V gene TRBV14 combines with J gene TRBJ2-7, with D tentatively TRBD1 (6 bases). In germline, CDR1 is SGHDN, CDR2 FVKESK. V was shortened by 2 bases and J by 3 bases, with 11 bases between the two germline ends. The CDR3 covers 14 residues. CDR3 amino acids: CASSQQTRGYEQYF. Here the CDR3 DNA reads TGTGCCAGCAGCCAACAAACCAGGGGCTACGAGCAGTACTTC.

As DNA, the CDR3 is TGTGCCACCAGTAACGTGAACACTGAAGCTTTCTTT. Protein product: CATSNVNTEAFF. The chain couples TRBV24-1 to TRBJ1-1; D is unresolved. V dropped 6 bases and J dropped 0 bases, with 4 bases sitting between them. CDR3 length: 12 amino acids. Germline V lookup: CDR1 KGHDR, CDR2 SFDVKD.

The table lists this clonotype with many counts. The chain has TRBV7-2 and TRBJ2-2; D is undetermined. The CDR3 consists of 16 residues. CDR1 is SGHTA, CDR2 FQGNSA, per germline. V was clipped by 3 bases and J by 3 bases, with 14 bases between them. The CDR3 spells CASSLYVAAHTGELFF. The CDR3 DNA sequence: TGTGCCAGCAGCTTGTACGTAGCAGCGCACACCGGGGAGCTGTTTTTT.

This clonotype was detected a few times. This chain uses TRBV12-3 or TRBV12-4 with TRBJ1-4; no firm D call. Trimming took off 5 bases at V and 5 bases at J, with 12 bases between the two ends. The CDR3 runs to 14 residues. CDR3 amino acids: CASSPTASNEKLFF. Written as DNA, the CDR3 is TGTGCCAGCAGTCCTACAGCCTCGAATGAAAAACTGTTTTTT.